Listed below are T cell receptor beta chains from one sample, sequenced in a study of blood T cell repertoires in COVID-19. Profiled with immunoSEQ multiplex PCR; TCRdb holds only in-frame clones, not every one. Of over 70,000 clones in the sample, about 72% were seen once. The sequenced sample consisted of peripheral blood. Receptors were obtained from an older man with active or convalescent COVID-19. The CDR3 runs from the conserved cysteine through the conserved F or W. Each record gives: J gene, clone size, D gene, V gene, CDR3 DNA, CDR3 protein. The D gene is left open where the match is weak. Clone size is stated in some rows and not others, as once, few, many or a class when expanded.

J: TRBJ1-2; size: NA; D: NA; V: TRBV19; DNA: TGTGCCAGTAACCCCTATACCCCAGGATTTGACGGCTACACCTTC; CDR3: CASNPYTPGFDGYTF
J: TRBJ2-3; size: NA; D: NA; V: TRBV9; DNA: TGTGCCAGCAGCGCTTATGATACGCAGTATTTT; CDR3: CASSAYDTQYF
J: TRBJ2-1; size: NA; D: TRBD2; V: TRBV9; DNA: TGTGCCAGCAGCCTGAGCGGGGGGATTTACAATGAGCAGTTCTTC; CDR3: CASSLSGGIYNEQFF
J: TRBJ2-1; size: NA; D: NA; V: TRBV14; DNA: TGTGCCAGCAGCTTACGTCAGGGGGGCAATGAGCAGTTCTTC; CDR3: CASSLRQGGNEQFF
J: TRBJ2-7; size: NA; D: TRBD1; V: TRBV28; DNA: TGTGCCAGCATATACACCGGACAGGGGAATTACGGGCAGTACTTC; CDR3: CASIYTGQGNYGQYF
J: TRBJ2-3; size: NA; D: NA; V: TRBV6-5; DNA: TGTGCCAGCAGGGGGGGATTTACTAGCACAGATACGCAGTATTTT; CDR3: CASRGGFTSTDTQYF
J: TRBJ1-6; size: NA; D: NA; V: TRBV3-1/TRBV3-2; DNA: TGTGCCAGCAGGGGAACAGGTCGAAATTCACCCCTCCACTTT; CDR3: CASRGTGRNSPLHF
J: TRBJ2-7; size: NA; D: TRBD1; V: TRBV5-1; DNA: TGCGCCAGCAGCTCCCGACAGGGAATATGGTCCTACGAGCAGTACTTC; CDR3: CASSSRQGIWSYEQYF
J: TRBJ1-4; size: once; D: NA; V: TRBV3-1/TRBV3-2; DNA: TGTGCCAGCAAAGGGAACAGGGCCAATGAAAAACTGTTTTTT; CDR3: CASKGNRANEKLFF
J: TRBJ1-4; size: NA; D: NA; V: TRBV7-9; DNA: TGTGCCAGCAGCAGAGTAGGGGTGATGGATGAAAAACTGTTTTTT; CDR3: CASSRVGVMDEKLFF
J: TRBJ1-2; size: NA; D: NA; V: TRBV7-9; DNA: TGTGCCAGCAGCTTAGAAGCGGGGACCTATGGCTACACCTTC; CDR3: CASSLEAGTYGYTF
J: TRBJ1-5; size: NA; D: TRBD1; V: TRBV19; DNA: TGTGCCAGTAGCTCGCGAGAGGGGGCCAATCAGCCCCAGCATTTT; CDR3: CASSSREGANQPQHF
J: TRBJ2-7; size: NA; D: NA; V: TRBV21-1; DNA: TGTGCCAGCACCCGGAGTCCGCAGGGGGAACCCTACGAGCAGTACTTC; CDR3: CASTRSPQGEPYEQYF
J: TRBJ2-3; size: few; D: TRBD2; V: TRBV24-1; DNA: TGTGCCACCAGTGATGGGGGAGCGGGGGGGCGGTTATCCCAGTATTTT; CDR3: CATSDGGAGGRLSQYF
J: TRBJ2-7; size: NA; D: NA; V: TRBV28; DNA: TGTGCGCCGAGGCCCGGAGAGCAGTACTTC; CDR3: CAPRPGEQYF
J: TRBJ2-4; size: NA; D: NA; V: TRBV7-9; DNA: TGTGCCAGCAGTTCATCCCCGGGACACCGTATTTACTTC; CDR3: CASSSSPGHRIYF
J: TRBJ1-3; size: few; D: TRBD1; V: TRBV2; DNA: TGTGCCAGCAGCAGACAGGGAAGTTTACCTTCTGGAAACACCATATATTTT; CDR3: CASSRQGSLPSGNTIYF
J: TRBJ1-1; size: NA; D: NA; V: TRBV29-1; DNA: TGCAGCGGGTTATTGGGAGCCCCTAACACTGAAGCTTTCTTT; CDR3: CSGLLGAPNTEAFF
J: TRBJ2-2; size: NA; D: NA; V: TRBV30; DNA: TGTGCCTGGAGTGTTTGGGAGGCTTTCGATGCCGGGGAGCTGTTTTTT; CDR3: CAWSVWEAFDAGELFF
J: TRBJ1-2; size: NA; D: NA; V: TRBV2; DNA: TGTGCCAGCAGGCCCGACTCGGGGGGCTATGGCTACACCTTC; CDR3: CASRPDSGGYGYTF
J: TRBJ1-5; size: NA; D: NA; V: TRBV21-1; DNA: TGTGCCAGCAGCAAAGTGACTACGCCACAATCACAGCCCCAGCATTTT; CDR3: CASSKVTTPQSQPQHF
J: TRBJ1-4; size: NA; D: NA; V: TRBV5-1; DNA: TGCGCCAGCAGCTTGGGCGGGAATGAAAAACTGTTTTTT; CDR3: CASSLGGNEKLFF
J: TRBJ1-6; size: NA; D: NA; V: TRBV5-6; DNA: TGTGCCAGCAGCTTGACCAGGGCGAATTCACCCCTCCACTTT; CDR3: CASSLTRANSPLHF
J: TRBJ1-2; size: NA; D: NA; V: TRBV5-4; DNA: TGTGCCAGCAGCGGTGGGGGGACTAACTATGGCTACACCTTC; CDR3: CASSGGGTNYGYTF
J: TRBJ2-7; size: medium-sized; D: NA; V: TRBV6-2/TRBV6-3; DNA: TGTGCCAGCAGTTCTTTCCAGGGGAGCACCTACGAGCAGTACTTC; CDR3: CASSSFQGSTYEQYF
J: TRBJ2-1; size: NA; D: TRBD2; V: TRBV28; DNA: TGTGCCAGTAAAATCCCTCTAGCGGGGGGCAGTGGGGAGCAGTTCTTC; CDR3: CASKIPLAGGSGEQFF
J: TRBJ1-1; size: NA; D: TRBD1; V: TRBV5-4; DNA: TGTGCCAGCATCCCGGGACAGGGAAAATTGACTGAAGCTTTCTTT; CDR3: CASIPGQGKLTEAFF
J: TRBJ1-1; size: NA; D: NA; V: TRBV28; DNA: TGTGCCACTACGATGGGGGGGCGTGAAGCTTTCTTT; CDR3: CATTMGGREAFF
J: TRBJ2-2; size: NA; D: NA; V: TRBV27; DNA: TGTGCCAGCCAACAAACTTTAGGGGCCGGGGAGCTGTTTTTT; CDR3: CASQQTLGAGELFF
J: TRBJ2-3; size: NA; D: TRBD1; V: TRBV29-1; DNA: TGCAGCGAACATGGGATACAGGGGGGTTCAGTTACGCAGTATTTT; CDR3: CSEHGIQGGSVTQYF
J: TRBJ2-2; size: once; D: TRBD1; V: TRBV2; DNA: TGTGCCAGCAGTGAGGCAGGGGGTGACACCGGGGAGCTGTTTTTT; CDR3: CASSEAGGDTGELFF
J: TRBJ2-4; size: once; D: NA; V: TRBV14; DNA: TGTGCCAGCAGCCCTCAGGGGGGCATTCAGTACTTC; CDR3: CASSPQGGIQYF
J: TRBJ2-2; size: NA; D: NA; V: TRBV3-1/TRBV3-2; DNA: TGTGCCAGCAGCCTTAACGGGGGGAACACCGGGGAGCTGTTTTTT; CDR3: CASSLNGGNTGELFF
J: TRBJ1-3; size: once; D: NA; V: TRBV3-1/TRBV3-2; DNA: TGTGCCAGCAGCCACGACGGAGGCTCCTCTGGAAACACCATATATTTT; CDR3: CASSHDGGSSGNTIYF
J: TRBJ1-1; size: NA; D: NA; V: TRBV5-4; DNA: TGTGCCAGCACTAATGGAGGGCAGACACTGAACACTGAAGCTTTCTTT; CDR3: CASTNGGQTLNTEAFF
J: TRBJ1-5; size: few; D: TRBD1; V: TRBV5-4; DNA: TGTGCCAGCAGCTTTGGAGGGGGCGATTATGGTCAGCCCCAGCATTTT; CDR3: CASSFGGGDYGQPQHF
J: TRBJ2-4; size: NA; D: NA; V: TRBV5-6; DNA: TGTGCCAGCAGATCCTACGGAGGGGTCGAGGGGAACATTCAGTACTTC; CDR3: CASRSYGGVEGNIQYF
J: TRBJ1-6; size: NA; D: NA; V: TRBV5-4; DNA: TGTGCCAGCAGCTTGGAAAGGGGGTCTAATTCACCCCTCCACTTT; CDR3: CASSLERGSNSPLHF
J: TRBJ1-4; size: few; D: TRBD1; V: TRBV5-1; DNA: TGCGCCAGCAGCTTGGGCGGACAGGGGAGGGCGGCTAATGAAAAACTGTTTTTT; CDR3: CASSLGGQGRAANEKLFF
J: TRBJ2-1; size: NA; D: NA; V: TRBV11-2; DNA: TGTGCCAGCAGCGTAGCTACCCCCAATGAGCAGTTCTTC; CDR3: CASSVATPNEQFF
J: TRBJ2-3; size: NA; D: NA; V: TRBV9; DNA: TGTGCCAGCAGCCCCCGGGTGGTAGCGGGCACAGATACGCAGTATTTT; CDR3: CASSPRVVAGTDTQYF
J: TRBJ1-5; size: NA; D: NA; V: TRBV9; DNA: TGTGCCAGCAGCGTAGGCGGGGGGCAAGGGGCTCAGCCCCAGCATTTT; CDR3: CASSVGGGQGAQPQHF
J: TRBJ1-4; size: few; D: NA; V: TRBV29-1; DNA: TGCAGCGTCCGATCGGGAGGTTTCCGTGAAAAACTGTTTTTT; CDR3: CSVRSGGFREKLFF
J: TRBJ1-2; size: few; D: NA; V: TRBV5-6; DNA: TGTGCCAGCAGCTGGTGGGGCCAAGGCTACACCTTC; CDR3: CASSWWGQGYTF
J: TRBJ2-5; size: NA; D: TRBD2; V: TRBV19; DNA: TGTGCCAGTAGTATCAAAGCGGGGAGATACCAAGAGACCCAGTACTTC; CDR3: CASSIKAGRYQETQYF
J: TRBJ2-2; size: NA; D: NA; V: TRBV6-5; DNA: TGTGCCAGCAGTTATTATGGGGAGCTGTTTTTT; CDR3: CASSYYGELFF
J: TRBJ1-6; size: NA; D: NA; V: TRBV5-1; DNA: TGCGCCAGCAGCTTGGCTTGGCGGCCAGATTCTTCACCCCTCCACTTT; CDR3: CASSLAWRPDSSPLHF
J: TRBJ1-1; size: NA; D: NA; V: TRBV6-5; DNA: TGTGCCAGCAGGGTAACAGGGATGAACACTGAAGCTTTCTTT; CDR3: CASRVTGMNTEAFF
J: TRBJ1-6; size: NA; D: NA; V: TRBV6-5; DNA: TGTGCCAGCAGAGGAGGCCTCAATTCACCCCTCCACTTT; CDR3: CASRGGLNSPLHF
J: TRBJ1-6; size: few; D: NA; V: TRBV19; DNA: TGTGCCAGTAGTCTCGAGACCTATAATTCACCCCTCCACTTT; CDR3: CASSLETYNSPLHF
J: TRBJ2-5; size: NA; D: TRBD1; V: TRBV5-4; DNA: TGTGCCAGCAGCGACGACAGGGTGCTACAAGAGACCCAGTACTTC; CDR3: CASSDDRVLQETQYF
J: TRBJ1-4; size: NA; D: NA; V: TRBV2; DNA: TGTGCCAGCGGGGCAGGGAGGCTTAATGAAAAACTGTTTTTT; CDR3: CASGAGRLNEKLFF
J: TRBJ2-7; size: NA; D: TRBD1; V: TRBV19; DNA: TGTGCCACGGGGGACAGGGGGCGAAGTCACGAGCAGTACTTC; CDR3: CATGDRGRSHEQYF
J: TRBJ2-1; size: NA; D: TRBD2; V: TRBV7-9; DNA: TGTGCCAGCAGCTTAGGGGCGGGGGGTCGAAATGAGCAGTTCTTC; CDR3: CASSLGAGGRNEQFF
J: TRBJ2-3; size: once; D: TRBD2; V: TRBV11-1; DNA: TGTGCCAGCAGCTTACTAGCGGGGCGGGGAGATACGCAGTATTTT; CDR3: CASSLLAGRGDTQYF
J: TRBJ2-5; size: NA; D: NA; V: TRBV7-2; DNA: TGTGCCAGCAGCACCCCAGCTAGCCGCCAAGAGACCCAGTACTTC; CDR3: CASSTPASRQETQYF
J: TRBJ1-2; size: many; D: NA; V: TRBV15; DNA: TGTGCCACCAGCTCCCGCACAGGTTTCCCAGATGGCTACACCTTC; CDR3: CATSSRTGFPDGYTF
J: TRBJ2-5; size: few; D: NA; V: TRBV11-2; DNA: TGTGCCAGCAGTTCTTTATTAGACTATGTGAGCCAAGAGACCCAGTACTTC; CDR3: CASSSLLDYVSQETQYF